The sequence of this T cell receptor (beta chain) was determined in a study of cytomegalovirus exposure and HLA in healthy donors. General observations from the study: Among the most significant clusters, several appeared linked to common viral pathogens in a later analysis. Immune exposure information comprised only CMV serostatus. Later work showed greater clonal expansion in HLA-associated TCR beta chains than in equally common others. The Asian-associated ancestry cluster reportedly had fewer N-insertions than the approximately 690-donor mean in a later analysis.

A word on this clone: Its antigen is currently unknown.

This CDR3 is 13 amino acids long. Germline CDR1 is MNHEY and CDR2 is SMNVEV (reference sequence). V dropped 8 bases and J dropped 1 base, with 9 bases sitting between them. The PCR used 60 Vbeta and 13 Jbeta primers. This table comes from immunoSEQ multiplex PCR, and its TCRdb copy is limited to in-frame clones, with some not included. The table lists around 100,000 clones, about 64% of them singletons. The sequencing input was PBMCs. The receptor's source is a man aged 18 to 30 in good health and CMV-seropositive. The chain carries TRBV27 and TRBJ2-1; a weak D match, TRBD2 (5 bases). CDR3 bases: TGTGCCAGCCGGACTGGATCCTACAATGAGCAGTTCTTC. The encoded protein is CASRTGSYNEQFF.